Sequencing of this T cell receptor beta chain was carried out in a study of early T cells in non-severe SARS-CoV-2 infection. Looking at the study overall: Sequencing input comprised bulk RNA from unsorted whole blood; chain pairing was not available. Study-level points and caveats: Matching with VDJdb favored anti-spike CD8 responses (missing private and CD4 specificities).

TCRdb passed the 5' RACE reads through MiXCR, listing each CDR3 protein once. Here the sample spans 32,000 or so distinct CDR3 sequences, about 5% being singletons. This clonotype showed up just a few times. Its antigen remains unidentified. V shed 8 bases and J shed 2 bases, with 16 bases lying between them. There are 15 residues in the CDR3. CDR1 and CDR2 from the germline V gene are SGHTA and FQGNSA. This chain links TRBV7-2 with TRBJ1-5; possible D gene TRBD1, 6 bases. This TCR came from an adult who was a healthcare worker with PCR-confirmed SARS-CoV-2 infection or an uninfected control (not recorded which). Sequencing was performed on whole blood. The DNA for the CDR3 is TGTGCCAGCTCTCAACTCACAGGGCGCAATCAGCCCCAGCATTTT. Amino acid sequence: CASSQLTGRNQPQHF.